One and the same sample provided the 18 T cell receptor beta chains below, sequenced in a study of T-cell reconstitution after alpha-beta-depleted transplantation in children. A library of TCRbeta sequences, prepared with unique molecular identifiers, was generated. TCRdb independently ran MiXCR on the PCR reads; one entry per CDR3 protein. The sample carries 750,000 to 950,000 distinct CDR3 sequences, roughly 16% recorded once. The source material was PBMCs, mostly from graft donor cells, sampled 360 days after TCRalphabeta/CD19-depleted stem cell transplant. The receptors were gathered from a male patient aged 5 to 17 who had a stem cell transplant for acute lymphoblastic leukemia, so the T cells may come from the graft donor.

V is TRBV7-3 and J is TRBJ2-3; maybe TRBD2 (7 bases). Trimming took 4 bases from V and 2 from J, leaving 22 bases between them. The CDR3 has 18 amino acids. Germline V gene lookup returns CDR1 SGHTA and CDR2 FQGTGA. CDR3 protein: CASSSHRAGAGTTDTQYF. The CDR3 DNA sequence: TGTGCCAGCAGCTCTCACCGGGCGGGGGCCGGTACCACAGATACGCAGTATTTT.

This chain uses TRBV25-1 with TRBJ2-4; D may be TRBD1 (5 bases). Germline loops: CDR1 MGHDK, CDR2 SYGVNS. Trimming removed 6 bases from V and 0 bases from J, with 12 bases in between. This CDR3 comprises 15 residues. The CDR3 spells CASSTPGLAKNIQYF. CDR3 sequence (DNA): TGTGCCAGCAGCACCCCAGGGCTAGCCAAAAACATTCAGTACTTC. The whole variable domain, remainder taken from reference TRBV25-1 and TRBJ2-4, is EADIYQTPRYLVIGTGKKITLECSQTMGHDKMYWYQQDPGMELHLIHYSYGVNSTEKGDLSSESTVSRIRTEHFPLTLESARPSHTSQYLCASSTPGLAKNIQYFGAGTRLSVL.

This clonotype turned up a few times. The rearrangement uses TRBV15 and TRBJ2-1; D unresolved. CDR3 length equals 14 residues. Germline V gene sequence: CDR1 LNHNV, CDR2 YYDKDF (reference sequence). The V and J ends lost 0 bases and 5 bases respectively, with 8 bases between them. The CDR3: CATSRDFENNEQFF. CDR3 in DNA: TGTGCCACCAGCAGAGATTTTGAGAACAATGAGCAGTTCTTC.

The genes are TRBV15 and TRBJ2-7; D possibly uses TRBD1 or TRBD2 (6 bases each). This CDR3 is built from 16 residues. From germline, CDR1 is LNHNV and CDR2 YYDKDF (reference sequence). V dropped 0 bases and J dropped 5 bases, with 17 bases sitting between them. CDR3 region: CATSRDPPGAVNEQYF. The CDR3 DNA reads TGTGCCACCAGCAGAGATCCCCCGGGGGCGGTAAACGAGCAGTACTTC.

The V and J genes are TRBV29-1 and TRBJ2-7; perhaps TRBD2 as D (6 bases). The CDR3 length is 12 residues. V was pared by 7 bases and J by 4 bases, with 14 bases between. Germline V gives CDR1 SQVTM, CDR2 ANQGSEA. The CDR3, as DNA: TGCAGCGGTGCGCTTAGCGGTTACGAGCAGTACTTC. Translating gives CSGALSGYEQYF.

The rearrangement joins TRBV29-1 to TRBJ2-1, with 10 bases matching TRBD2. This CDR3 is built from 15 residues. With 6 bases clipped from V and 2 bases from J, the junction kept 7 bases outside the gene matches. CDR1 and CDR2 (germline): SQVTM, ANQGSEA. The CDR3 sequence is CSVSPAGGAYNEQFF. As DNA, the CDR3 is TGCAGCGTAAGCCCAGCGGGAGGGGCCTACAATGAGCAGTTCTTC.

This clonotype occurred a few times. The chain has TRBV4-1 and TRBJ2-1; 7 positions agree with TRBD2. The junction had 8 bases not matched to a gene; V was cut back by 4 bases and J by 14 bases. Germline-derived CDR1 and CDR2 are MGHRA and YSYEKL. There are 12 residues in the CDR3. CDR3 sequence reads: CASSPWGGSKFF. The CDR3 DNA sequence: TGCGCCAGCAGCCCATGGGGGGGGAGTAAGTTCTTC.

This clonotype has only a few counts. CDR3 DNA: TGTGCCAGCAGCTTAGAGGCCTCGAGCTCCTACAATGAGCAGTTCTTC. Translating it yields CASSLEASSSYNEQFF. This chain joins TRBV11-2 and TRBJ2-1; D call uncertain. Germline values: CDR1 SGHAT, CDR2 FQNNGV. CDR3 length equals 16 residues. V lost 0 bases and J 0 bases, leaving 9 bases between the germline ends.

This chain links TRBV1 with TRBJ2-1; the table's D call, TRBD2, has no DNA check behind it. TRBV1 is an annotated pseudogene. This CDR3 contains 17 residues. CDR3 nucleotides: TGCACCAGCAGCCTCGTGACTAGCCTTTCCTCCTACAATGAGCAGTTCTTC. The encoded protein is CTSSLVTSLSSYNEQFF.

The gene calls are TRBV20-1 and TRBJ2-1, with 7 bases identical to TRBD1. CDR1 DFQATT and CDR2 SNEGSKA come from the germline V gene (reference sequence). The CDR3 extends over 16 amino acids. V lost 3 bases and J lost 9; bases outside the gene matches: 17. The CDR3 sequence is CSASDPTGIDDAEQFF. The DNA of the CDR3 is TGCAGTGCTAGCGACCCGACAGGGATAGATGATGCTGAGCAGTTCTTC.

This clonotype was recorded a few times. The genes are TRBV20-1 and TRBJ2-3; 8 nucleotides agree with TRBD2. This CDR3 is 14 amino acids long. Germline loops: CDR1 DFQATT, CDR2 SNEGSKA (reference sequence). J was trimmed by 6 bases and V by 6 bases; bases with no gene match: 11. The CDR3 region has the DNA TGCAGTGCGACCGGGACTAGTGCTCATGATACGCAGTATTTT. Translation: CSATGTSAHDTQYF.

This clonotype has ten or more counts. The chain joins TRBV11-2 to TRBJ2-2, with D tentatively TRBD1 (5 bases). Per the germline V gene, CDR1 is SGHAT and CDR2 is FQNNGV. With 7 bases removed from V and 4 bases from J, the gap between germline ends came to 13 bases. The CDR3 has 14 residues. The CDR3 protein is CASTTEGATGELFF. For the CDR3, the DNA is TGTGCCAGCACCACAGAAGGGGCCACCGGGGAGCTGTTTTTT.

The rearrangement uses TRBV12-3 or TRBV12-4 and TRBJ2-5; 9 nucleotides match TRBD2. This CDR3 region has 17 residues. Trimming at V came to 3 bases and at J to 4 bases, leaving 12 bases not matched to a gene. DNA of the CDR3: TGTGCCAGCAGTTTTCGCCTGGGTCTAGCGGGACTAGAGACCCAGTACTTC. It is translated as CASSFRLGLAGLETQYF.

This clonotype was detected only once. This chain connects TRBV12-3 or TRBV12-4 to TRBJ2-3, with D possibly matching TRBD2 (7 bases). The V and J ends lost 6 bases and 7 bases respectively, with 14 bases between them. The CDR3 has 13 amino acids. CDR3 in DNA: TGTGCCAGCAGCCTCGGGGGGCCGAATACGCAGTATTTT. Translated, it gives CASSLGGPNTQYF.

The CDR3: CASSFDRQSSYEQYV. CDR3 bases: TGTGCCAGCAGCTTCGACAGGCAGAGCTCCTACGAGCAGTACGTC. This rearrangement joins TRBV7-2 to TRBJ2-7; D might be TRBD1 (6 bases). The germline V and J ends were trimmed by 3 bases and 0 bases, with 12 bases remaining between them. From germline, CDR1 is SGHTA and CDR2 FQGNSA. The CDR3 has 15 residues.

This clonotype was recorded a few times. V usage is TRBV7-8 and J usage is TRBJ2-1; 8 nucleotides align to TRBD2. Germline CDR1 reads SGHVS; CDR2 reads FQNEAQ. Trimming removed 1 base from V and 5 bases from J; junction bases left unmatched: 4. This CDR3 region has 15 residues. The CDR3 loop is CASSLGLASNNEQFF. In DNA form, the CDR3 reads TGTGCCAGCAGCTTAGGACTAGCGAGTAACAATGAGCAGTTCTTC.

This chain uses TRBV25-1 with TRBJ1-1; maybe TRBD1 (5 bases). CDR1 and CDR2 from the germline V gene are MGHDK and SYGVNS. This CDR3 region has 13 residues. V lost 6 bases to trimming and J lost 5 bases, with 13 bases between them. The DNA for the CDR3 is TGTGCCAGCAGCTCGGGGGGAGAGACTGAAGCTTTCTTT. It specifies CASSSGGETEAFF.

This clonotype occurred many times. This sequence joins TRBV5-5 and TRBJ2-1; possibly TRBD1 for D (5 bases). The CDR3 has 15 amino acids. In germline, CDR1 is SGHKS, CDR2 YYEKEE (reference sequence). V gave up 0 bases and J gave up 2 bases, with 9 bases separating them. The CDR3 spells CASSLARATYNEQFF. In DNA, the CDR3 is TGTGCCAGCAGCTTGGCCAGGGCCACCTACAATGAGCAGTTCTTC. Complete variable domain (other parts from reference TRBV5-5 and TRBJ2-1): DAGVTQSPTHLIKTRGQQVTLRCSPISGHKSVSWYQQVLGQGPQFIFQYYEKEERGRGNFPDRFSARQFPNYSSELNVNALLLGDSALYLCASSLARATYNEQFFGPGTRLTVL.